One and the same sample provided the 20 T cell receptor beta chains below, sequenced in a study of blood T cells in healthy people across ages. Primers used in a second PCR of roughly 6 to 12 cycles were a sample-barcoded 5' primer and a J-beta primer mix. TCRdb processed the 5' RACE reads anew with MiXCR; each CDR3 protein has one entry. This table has about 380,000 distinct CDR3 sequences, roughly half appearing once. Sequenced material: blood. All receptors come from a man in his 60s in good health.

The rearrangement uses TRBV30 and TRBJ1-4, with unresolved D. The ends were cut back, 2 bases at V and 3 bases at J, with 16 bases in the middle. Germline V CDR1 and CDR2: GTSNPN, SVGIG (reference sequence). The CDR3 covers 16 residues. The CDR3 bases are TGTGCCTGGAGTCGATTGGTGGAGAAGCCTAATGAAAAACTGTTTTTT. It encodes CAWSRLVEKPNEKLFF. The full variable domain, completed using reference TRBV30 and TRBJ1-4, is SQTIHQWPATLVQPVGSPLSLECTVEGTSNPNLYWYRQAAGRGLQLLFYSVGIGQISSEVPQNLSASRPQDRQFILSSKKLLLSDSGFYLCAWSRLVEKPNEKLFFGSGTQLSVL.

The genes are TRBV6-1 and TRBJ2-1; 8 bases agree with TRBD1. Germline CDR1 MNHNS, CDR2 SASEGT. The ends lost 4 bases at V and 1 base at J; junction bases unmatched: 3. This CDR3 contains 15 residues. The CDR3 sequence is CASSVQGASYNEQFF. The CDR3, as DNA: TGTGCCAGCAGTGTTCAGGGGGCTTCCTACAATGAGCAGTTCTTC.

The chain is built from TRBV20-1 and TRBJ2-1; possible D gene TRBD2, 6 bases. Per the germline V gene, CDR1 is DFQATT and CDR2 is SNEGSKA (reference sequence). Trimming stripped 1 base from V and 5 bases from J, with 12 bases between. The CDR3 is 14 residues long. The CDR3 region has the DNA TGCAGTGCTAGAGGCCCTAGCGCGGACAATGAGCAGTTCTTC. Its translation is CSARGPSADNEQFF.

The V and J genes are TRBV7-9 and TRBJ2-7, with D possibly being TRBD1 (6 bases). The germline CDR1 and CDR2 sequences are SEHNR and FQNEAQ (reference sequence). The CDR3 totals 14 residues. Trimming shortened V by 5 bases and J by 4 bases, and 15 bases separated the two germline ends. CDR3 sequence: CASSPLGQLYEQYF. The CDR3 DNA reads TGTGCCAGCAGCCCCCTGGGACAACTATACGAGCAGTACTTC.

The chain uses TRBV7-3 and TRBJ2-3; perhaps TRBD1 as D (5 bases). The V gene lost 5 bases and the J gene lost 2 bases, with 8 bases spanning the gap. The germline V gene encodes CDR1 SGHTA and CDR2 FQGTGA. The CDR3 has 13 amino acids. For the CDR3, the DNA is TGTGCCAGCAGCACAGGATACACAGATACGCAGTATTTT. Its translation is CASSTGYTDTQYF.

This sequence joins TRBV13 and TRBJ2-5; D gene ambiguous. The CDR3 has 16 amino acids. V was clipped by 1 base and J by 1 base, with 13 bases between them. CDR1 is PRHDT, CDR2 FYEKMQ, per germline (reference sequence). The CDR3 nucleotides are TGTGCCAGCAGCTTAGCCCCCTCGACAATCCAAGAGACCCAGTACTTC. It codes for CASSLAPSTIQETQYF.

CDR3 in amino acids: CASSPLGTGYNEQYF. CDR3 coding DNA: TGCGCCAGCAGCCCACTTGGGACAGGGTATAACGAGCAGTACTTC. This rearrangement joins TRBV5-1 to TRBJ2-4; 9 bases map to TRBD1. The tail of the sequence fits TRBJ2-7 better, so the J call may be wrong. This CDR3 spans 15 amino acids. In germline, CDR1 is SGHRS, CDR2 YFSETQ.

This clonotype was counted a few times. This chain links TRBV3-1 with TRBJ2-3, with 7 bases fitting TRBD2. Germline CDR1 reads LGHDT; CDR2 reads YNNKEL (reference sequence). The CDR3 has 14 amino acids. Trimming removed 5 bases from V and 2 bases from J; junction bases left unmatched: 4. CDR3 DNA: TGTGCCAGCAGCTCCGGGACTACCACAGATACGCAGTATTTT. Protein product: CASSSGTTTDTQYF.

The CDR3 reads CSALSYNEQFF. The CDR3 DNA follows: TGCAGTGCTCTCTCCTACAATGAGCAGTTCTTC. This chain uses TRBV20-1 with TRBJ2-1; D is unclear. Per the germline V gene, CDR1 is DFQATT and CDR2 is SNEGSKA (reference sequence). The CDR3 is made up of 11 amino acids. V was clipped by 5 bases and J by 0 bases, with 2 bases between them.

The chain couples TRBV24-1 to TRBJ2-1, with D possibly TRBD1 on 5 matching bases. The CDR3 is made up of 12 amino acids. Germline V gene lookup returns CDR1 KGHDR and CDR2 SFDVKD. Between the trimmed V and J ends, which lost 4 bases and 5 bases, there was a span of 5 bases. The CDR3 spells CATSDRDNEQFF. The CDR3 coding sequence is TGTGCCACCAGTGACAGGGACAATGAGCAGTTCTTC.

J is TRBJ2-4 and V is TRBV19; 8 nucleotides line up with TRBD1. Per germline, CDR1 LNHDA and CDR2 SQIVND (reference sequence). The CDR3 spans 16 residues. V shed 5 bases, J shed 0 bases, and the junction held 6 bases outside the gene matches. The CDR3 sequence is CASSVGQGIAKNIQYF. The CDR3, as DNA: TGTGCCAGTAGTGTTGGACAGGGAATAGCCAAAAACATTCAGTACTTC.

This clonotype was seen more than once but under ten times. The V and J genes are TRBV20-1 and TRBJ2-3; D perhaps matches TRBD2 (6 bases). This CDR3 region has 15 residues. CDR1 is DFQATT and CDR2 is SNEGSKA in the germline V gene (reference sequence). Trimming stripped 1 base from V and 2 bases from J, with 13 bases between. The CDR3 reads CSARAVEGFTDTQYF. CDR3 DNA: TGCAGTGCTAGAGCGGTGGAGGGTTTCACAGATACGCAGTATTTT.

V is TRBV20-1 and J is TRBJ2-7; 9 nucleotides line up with TRBD1. CDR3 length equals 14 residues. Trimming took 4 bases from V and 9 from J; bases not matched to a gene: 13. Germline V CDR1 and CDR2: DFQATT, SNEGSKA (reference sequence). DNA of the CDR3: TGCAGTGCTATTGAGACAGGGGGAGTCTTAGGGCAGTACTTC. It codes for CSAIETGGVLGQYF.

CDR3 loop: CASSALDSDTQYF. Written as DNA, the CDR3 is TGTGCCAGCAGCGCACTAGATTCAGATACGCAGTATTTT. The V call is TRBV7-2, the J call TRBJ2-3; TRBD2 is a possible D gene (5 bases). The CDR3 runs 13 residues. Trimming stripped 5 bases from V and 4 bases from J, with 10 bases between. From germline, CDR1 is SGHTA and CDR2 FQGNSA.

The gene calls are TRBV20-1 and TRBJ2-1; 13 bases are shared with TRBD2. Unmatched junction bases numbered 6, after V lost 3 bases and J lost 7 bases. CDR3 length equals 15 residues. CDR1 DFQATT and CDR2 SNEGSKA come from the germline V gene (reference sequence). CDR3: CSASLRTSGRNEQFF. The CDR3 DNA is TGCAGTGCTAGCCTCCGGACTAGCGGGAGAAATGAGCAGTTCTTC.

J is TRBJ2-3 and V is TRBV10-1, with 12 bases that match TRBD1. Germline CDR1 reads WNHNN; CDR2 reads SYGVQD (reference sequence). The V gene end was trimmed by 5 bases and the J gene end by 9 bases; junction bases not matched to a gene: 9. The CDR3 totals 15 residues. The CDR3 DNA reads as TGCGCCAGCAGTCCCGGGACAGGGGGCAAGTACACGCAGTATTTT. Residues: CASSPGTGGKYTQYF.

This chain links TRBV24-1 with TRBJ2-1; TRBD1 matches at 7 bases. The CDR3 loop spans 15 amino acids. Germline V gene data show CDR1 as KGHDR and CDR2 as SFDVKD. V shed 3 bases and J 3 bases; nucleotides not matched to a gene: 4. CDR3 loop: CATSDHRGSYNEQFF. CDR3 nucleotide sequence: TGTGCCACCAGTGATCACAGGGGTAGCTACAATGAGCAGTTCTTC.

This clonotype was observed a single time. The V call is TRBV29-1, the J call TRBJ1-1, with D maybe TRBD1 (6 bases). CDR1 and CDR2 from the germline V gene are SQVTM and ANQGSEA. Trimming stripped 3 bases from V and 1 base from J, with 9 bases between. The CDR3 spans 13 residues. CDR3 coding DNA: TGCAGCGTTGAGAGGACAGCGAACACTGAAGCTTTCTTT. The encoded protein is CSVERTANTEAFF.

J is TRBJ2-6 and V is TRBV7-9; D gene ambiguous. CDR3 length: 14 amino acids. The germline V and J ends were trimmed by 4 bases and 4 bases, with 8 bases remaining between them. Germline V CDR1 and CDR2: SEHNR, FQNEAQ (reference sequence). The CDR3 region has the DNA TGTGCCAGCAGCTCGGTGGAAGGGGCCAACGTCCTGACTTTC. Protein product: CASSSVEGANVLTF.

The rearrangement links TRBV7-2 to TRBJ2-7; a weak D match, TRBD1 (6 bases). Trimming left V 5 bases short and J 1 base short, with 12 bases between. Germline CDR1 and CDR2: SGHTA and FQGNSA. This CDR3 spans 14 amino acids. CDR3 sequence reads: CASSANRASYEQYF. CDR3 DNA sequence: TGTGCCAGCAGCGCTAACAGGGCTTCCTACGAGCAGTACTTC.